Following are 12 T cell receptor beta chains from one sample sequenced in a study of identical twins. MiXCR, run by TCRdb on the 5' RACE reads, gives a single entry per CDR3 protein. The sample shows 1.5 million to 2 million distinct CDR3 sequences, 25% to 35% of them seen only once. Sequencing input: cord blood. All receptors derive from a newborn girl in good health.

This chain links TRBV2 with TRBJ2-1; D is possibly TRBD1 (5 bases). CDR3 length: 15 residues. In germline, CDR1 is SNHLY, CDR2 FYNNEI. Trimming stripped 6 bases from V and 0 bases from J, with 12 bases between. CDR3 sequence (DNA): TGTGCCAGCAGCCAGGTGGGGCACTCCTACAATGAGCAGTTCTTC. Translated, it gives CASSQVGHSYNEQFF. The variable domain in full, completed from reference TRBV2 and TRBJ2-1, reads EPEVTQTPSHQVTQMGQEVILRCVPISNHLYFYWYRQILGQKVEFLVSFYNNEISEKSEIFDDQFSVERPDGSNFTLKIRSTKLEDSAMYFCASSQVGHSYNEQFFGPGTRLTVL.

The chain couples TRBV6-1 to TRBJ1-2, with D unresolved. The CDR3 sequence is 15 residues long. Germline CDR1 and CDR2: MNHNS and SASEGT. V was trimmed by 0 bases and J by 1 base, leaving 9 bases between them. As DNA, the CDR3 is TGTGCCAGCAGTGAAGCGAGTCCGCGTAACTATGGCTACACCTTC. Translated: CASSEASPRNYGYTF.

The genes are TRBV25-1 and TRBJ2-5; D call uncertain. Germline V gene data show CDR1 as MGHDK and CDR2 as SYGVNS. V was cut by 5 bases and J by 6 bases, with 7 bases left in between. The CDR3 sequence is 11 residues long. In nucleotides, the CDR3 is TGTGCCAGCAGTTTTCGAAAGACCCAGTACTTC. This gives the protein CASSFRKTQYF.

For the CDR3, the DNA is TGCAGTGCTAGAGTATGGAAGGGGACAGCACTACAAGAGACCCAGTACTTC. Protein product: CSARVWKGTALQETQYF. The chain combines TRBV20-1 with TRBJ2-5; 7 bases align to TRBD1. The germline gives CDR1 DFQATT, CDR2 SNEGSKA (reference sequence). V was pared by 1 base and J by 2 bases, with 13 bases of the junction left unmatched. The CDR3 extends over 17 amino acids.

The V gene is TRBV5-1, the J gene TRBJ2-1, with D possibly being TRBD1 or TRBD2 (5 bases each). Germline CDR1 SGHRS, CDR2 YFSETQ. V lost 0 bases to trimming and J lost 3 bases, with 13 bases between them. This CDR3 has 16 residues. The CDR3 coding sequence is TGCGCCAGCAGCTTGGCAGGACTGGGACGCTACAATGAGCAGTTCTTC. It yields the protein CASSLAGLGRYNEQFF.

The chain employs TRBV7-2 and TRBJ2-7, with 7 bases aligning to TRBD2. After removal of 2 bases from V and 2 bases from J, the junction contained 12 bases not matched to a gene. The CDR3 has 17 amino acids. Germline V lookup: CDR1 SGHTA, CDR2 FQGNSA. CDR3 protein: CASSLSPTSDGAYEQYF. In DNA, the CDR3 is TGTGCCAGCAGCTTATCCCCTACTAGCGATGGGGCCTACGAGCAGTACTTC.

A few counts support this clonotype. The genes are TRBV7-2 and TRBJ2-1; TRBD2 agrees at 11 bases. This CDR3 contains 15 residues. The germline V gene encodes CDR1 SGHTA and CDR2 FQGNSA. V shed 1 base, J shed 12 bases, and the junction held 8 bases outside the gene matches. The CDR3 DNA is TGTGCCAGCAGCTTAGAAACTAGCGGGAGTAGGTGGCAGTTCTTC. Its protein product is CASSLETSGSRWQFF.

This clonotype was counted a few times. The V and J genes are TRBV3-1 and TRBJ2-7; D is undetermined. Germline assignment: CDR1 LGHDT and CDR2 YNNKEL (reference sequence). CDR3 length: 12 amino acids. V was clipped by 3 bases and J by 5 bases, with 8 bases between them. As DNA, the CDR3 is TGTGCCAGCAGCCAGTTGAGGCACGAGCAGTACTTC. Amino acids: CASSQLRHEQYF.

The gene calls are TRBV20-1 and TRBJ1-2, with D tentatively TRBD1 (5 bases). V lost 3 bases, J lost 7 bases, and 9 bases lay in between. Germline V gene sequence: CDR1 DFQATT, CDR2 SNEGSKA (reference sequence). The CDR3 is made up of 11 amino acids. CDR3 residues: CSASQGAGYTF. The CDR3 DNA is TGCAGTGCTAGTCAGGGAGCTGGCTACACCTTC.

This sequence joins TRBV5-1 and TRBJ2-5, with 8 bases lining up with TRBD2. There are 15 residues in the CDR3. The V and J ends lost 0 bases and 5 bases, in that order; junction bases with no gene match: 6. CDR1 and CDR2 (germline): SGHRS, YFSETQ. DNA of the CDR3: TGCGCCAGCAGCTTGGGACTAGCGCGAGGGGAGACCCAGTACTTC. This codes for CASSLGLARGETQYF.

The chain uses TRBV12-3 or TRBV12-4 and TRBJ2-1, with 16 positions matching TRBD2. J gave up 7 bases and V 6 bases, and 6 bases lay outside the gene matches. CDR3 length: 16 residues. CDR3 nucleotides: TGTGCCAGCAGGGGGACTAGCGGGAGGGCTAGGAATGAGCAGTTCTTC. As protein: CASRGTSGRARNEQFF.

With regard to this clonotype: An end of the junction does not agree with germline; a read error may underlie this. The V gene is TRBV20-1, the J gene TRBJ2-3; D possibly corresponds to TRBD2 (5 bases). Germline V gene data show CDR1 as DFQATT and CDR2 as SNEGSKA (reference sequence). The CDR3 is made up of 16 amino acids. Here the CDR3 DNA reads TGCAGTGCAAGAGAGGGTCGGGGAGCTAGCACAGATACGCAGTATTTT. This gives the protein CSAREGRGASTDTQYF.